This T cell receptor (beta chain) was identified in a study of blood T cells in healthy people across ages (dated by TCRdb to the mid-2010s). A note on the overall study: Template switching captured roughly one uniquely barcoded TCR beta cDNA molecule per two T cells in model experiments. The donors were split into four age groups: young (average 16 years), middle-aged (39), aged (approximately 60) and long-lived (about 74). The study analyzed two additional independent replicas of 1 million unique cDNA reads from the same blood draw for two donors, one aged 18 to 30 and one aged 80 or older. Age-related changes in TCR beta repertoire diversity were measured in the study by deep sequencing normalized with unique cDNA molecular identifiers.

Results and caveats for the whole study, not just this receptor: Because profiling used bulk unsorted PBMCs, naive and antigen-experienced compartments could not be compared conclusively. The long-lived group showed more naive CD4+ T cells, fewer expanded clones and increased TCR diversity than the aged group, suggesting age selection. Because the CMV infection status of the donors was unknown, age-related changes in expanded clonotypes may potentially have been confounded. Observed TCR beta diversity per million T cells fell roughly linearly with age, and a significant reduction was already apparent by age around 36. Estimates of total diversity based on one million sequenced T cells were regarded as lower bounds and as underestimates. There was a strong correlation between observed TCR beta diversity and the percentage of naive T cells measured by flow cytometry.

Libraries were constructed by 5' RACE. Sequencing used an Illumina HiSeq 2500. A second about 7 to 12 cycle PCR used a sample-barcoded 5' primer and a J-beta primer mix. Each TCR beta cDNA molecule received a unique molecular identifier from a template-switch 5' adaptor carrying 12 random nucleotides. At least 2.5 million CDR3-containing paired-end reads were obtained from each sample. The Mint cDNA synthesis kit, primed by a TRBC-specific oligonucleotide, was used to synthesize first-strand cDNA from all RNA. All cDNA was treated with uracil-DNA glycosylase and then went through a first 18-cycle PCR with the universal primers M1SS and BC2_uni_R. Per the original workflow: For normalization, 1 million high-quality reads were randomly selected from each sample, with every read carrying a distinct molecular identifier. Reads sharing molecular identifiers were discarded rather than binned into consensus sequences. MiTCR, with a Q25 quality threshold and the strictest error-elimination algorithm, was used for CDR3 identification, clonotype clustering and error correction. A nonparametric unseen species model with Euler transformation was used to estimate lower-bound total TCR beta diversity. TCRdb reprocessed the public reads (quality trimming at Q25 with fastp, clone calling with MiXCR) and kept in-frame beta chains. All rows with the same CDR3 protein become a single entry with the most common DNA and genes. TCRdb's processing, not the authors' own work, is the source of the V and J calls. The sample data list approximately 760,000 distinct CDR3 sequences, and 20% to 30% of these were observed just once. The ten largest make up just under 9.5% of the sample.

The donors were around 39 Caucasian individuals from Russia, aged roughly 6 to 100 years, who were systemically healthy. Each donor gave 8 to 10 milliliters of peripheral blood, collected into EDTA-treated Vacutainer tubes. Ficoll-Paque density-gradient centrifugation was used to isolate PBMCs, with at least 7 million obtained per sample. Total RNA, at least 6 micrograms per sample, was extracted from PBMCs with Trizol reagent. The percentages of naive CD45RAhigh/CD27high T cells were determined by flow cytometry on a PBMC aliquot from every donor. In this sample, this clonotype turned up a few times. Its antigen remains undetermined. No base quality information exists; no much larger clone differs at one position. At the junction V is shortened by 3 bases and J by 2 bases; bases outside the gene matches: 3. CDR1 is given as LGHNA and CDR2 as YNFKEQ, both from the germline V gene. The cysteine opens and the phenylalanine closes a CDR3 of 15 amino acids. Only the CDR3 part of the read is kept: 45 bases, read in frame from the first base.

These same data were also listed under a study on T cells of mothers and their children. The second study, in turn, reports: Nine systemically healthy Caucasian individuals, comprising three mothers and their six children, were included as donors. cDNA synthesis used all of the extracted RNA, with around 1.4 ug of RNA in each 15 ul reaction. In the second PCR, the M1S primer introduced both the sample barcodes and 2-4 random nucleotides. Over 8 million TCR beta CDR3 reads were obtained for each mother, and 2.5 million to 3 million reads were obtained for each child. Thymic selection shapes the output of TCR recombination in a similar way in related and unrelated pairs, and inherited differences have a minor effect. Related mother-child pairs always showed normalized repertoire overlap that was slightly higher than in unrelated mother-child pairs, though the difference was never significant. No persistent microchimeric T cell clones were found, with a detection sensitivity of 80 to 100 clones per million clonotypes. Deep NGS was used in the study to compare the TCR beta repertoires of mothers and children and to look for features that separate related mother-child pairs from unrelated individuals. On average, the children were around 11 +/- 4 years old, while the mothers were about 37 +/- 4 years old. After adapters were ligated using NEBNext reagents, the libraries underwent 100+100 nt paired-end sequencing on an Illumina HiSeq 2000. To prevent cross-contamination, the mother and child libraries were prepared one month apart and sequenced in separate runs. For each donor, somewhere between roughly 500,000 and 2,100,000 distinct TCR beta clonotypes were identified. Naive TCR beta clonotypes were estimated from low-frequency clonotypes matched to each donor's FACS-determined naive share, without sorting.

Specimen: blood. The sequence was obtained from a boy aged 5-17 years in good health. The chain is made from TRBV4-2 and TRBJ1-2; 10 central bases correspond to TRBD1. The nucleotides are TGTGCCAGCAGCCAGCCGGGACAGGGGAACTATGGCTACACCTTC. Translated, this is CASSQPGQGNYGYTF.